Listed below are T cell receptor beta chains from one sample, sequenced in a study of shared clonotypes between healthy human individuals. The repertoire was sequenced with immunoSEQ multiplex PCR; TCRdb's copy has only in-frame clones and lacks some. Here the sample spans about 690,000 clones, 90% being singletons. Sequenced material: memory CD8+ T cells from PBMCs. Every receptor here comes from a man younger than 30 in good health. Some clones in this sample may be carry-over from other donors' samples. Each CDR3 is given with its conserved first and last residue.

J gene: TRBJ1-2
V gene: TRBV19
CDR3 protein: CASSPRGTGATSSGYTF

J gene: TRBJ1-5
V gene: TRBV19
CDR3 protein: CASSHRDSNQPQHF

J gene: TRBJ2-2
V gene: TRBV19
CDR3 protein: CASSPGTGGFRELFF

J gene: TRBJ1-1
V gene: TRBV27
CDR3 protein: CASQLDRANTEAFF

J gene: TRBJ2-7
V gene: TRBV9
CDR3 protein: CASSVGRLAGDSYEQYF

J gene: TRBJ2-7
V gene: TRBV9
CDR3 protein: CASSEGPRLEGEQYF

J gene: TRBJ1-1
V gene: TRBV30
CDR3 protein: CAWSEKLNTEAFF

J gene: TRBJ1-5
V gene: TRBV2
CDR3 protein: CASSDLGNQPQHF

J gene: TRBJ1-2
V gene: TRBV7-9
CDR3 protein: CAVRRGVGRVYGYTF

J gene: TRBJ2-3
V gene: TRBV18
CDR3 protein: CASSPGAGLSDTQYF

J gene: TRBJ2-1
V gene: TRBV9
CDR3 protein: CASSTNRDRGGNEQFF

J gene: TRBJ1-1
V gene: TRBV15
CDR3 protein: CATSRDGDNTEAFF

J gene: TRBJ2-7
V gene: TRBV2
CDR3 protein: CASKNDYEQYF

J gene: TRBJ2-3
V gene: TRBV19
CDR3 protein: CASSTRDTTSTDTQYF

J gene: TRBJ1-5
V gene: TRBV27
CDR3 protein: CASSLLGPTSNQPQHF

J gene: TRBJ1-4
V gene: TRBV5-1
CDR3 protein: CASSLWDRGYTNEKLFF

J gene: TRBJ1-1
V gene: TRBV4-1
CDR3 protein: CASSQGTARLGAFF

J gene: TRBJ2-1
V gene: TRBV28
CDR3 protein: CASSPRDRLYNEQFF

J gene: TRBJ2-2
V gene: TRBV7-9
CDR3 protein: CASRGGPGELFF

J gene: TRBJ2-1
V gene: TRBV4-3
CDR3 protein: CASSQFSGSSHNEQFF

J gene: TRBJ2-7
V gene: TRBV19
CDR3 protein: CASSTGQPYEQYF

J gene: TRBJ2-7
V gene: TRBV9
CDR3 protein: CASSPGGVGSYEQYF

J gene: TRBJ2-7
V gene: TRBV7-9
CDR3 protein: CASSLGGAYSYEQYF

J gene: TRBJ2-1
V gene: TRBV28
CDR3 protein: CASSLHPQQFF

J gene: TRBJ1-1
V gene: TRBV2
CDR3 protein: CASRGTGRLTEAFF

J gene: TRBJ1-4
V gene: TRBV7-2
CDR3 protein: CASSTRTVPTNEKLFF

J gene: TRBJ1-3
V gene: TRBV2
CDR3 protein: CASSSGHPAGSGNTIYF

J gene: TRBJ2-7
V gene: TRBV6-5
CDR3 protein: CAIGLYEQYF

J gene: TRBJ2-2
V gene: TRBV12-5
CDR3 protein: CASGPSNTGELFF

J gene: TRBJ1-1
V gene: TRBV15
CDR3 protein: CATSRELGGGRDTEAFF

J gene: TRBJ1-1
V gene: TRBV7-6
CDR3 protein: CASSTGGTLRTEAFF

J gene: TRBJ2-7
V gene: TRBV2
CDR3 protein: CARIGLAGSLEQYF

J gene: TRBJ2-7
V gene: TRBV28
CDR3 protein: CASSLFRGQGSYEQYF

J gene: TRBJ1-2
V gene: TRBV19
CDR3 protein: CASSLDLASNYGYTF

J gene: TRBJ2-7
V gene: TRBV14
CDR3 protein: CASSHRAGLRHEQYF

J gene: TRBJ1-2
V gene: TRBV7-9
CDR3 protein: CASSLVPQGWGYTF

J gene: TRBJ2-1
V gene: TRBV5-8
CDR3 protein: CASSSGLAGRNYNEQFF

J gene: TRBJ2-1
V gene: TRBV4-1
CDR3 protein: CASSQRQGRTYNEQFF

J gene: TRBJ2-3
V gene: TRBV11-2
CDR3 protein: CASSLGNRPTDTQYF

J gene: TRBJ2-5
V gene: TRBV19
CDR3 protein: CASSARGTANPQYF

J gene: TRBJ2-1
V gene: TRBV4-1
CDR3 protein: CASSQDRGPASEQFF

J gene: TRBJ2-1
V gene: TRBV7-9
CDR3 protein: CASSLGFDEQFF

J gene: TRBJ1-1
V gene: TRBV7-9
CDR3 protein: CASSPYARGANTEAFF

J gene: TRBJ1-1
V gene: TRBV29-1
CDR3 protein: CSVGTEMNTEAFF

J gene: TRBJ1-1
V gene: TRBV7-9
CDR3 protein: CASSFIPGGITEAFF

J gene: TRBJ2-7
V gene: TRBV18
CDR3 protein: CASSQSLGQGAPEQYF

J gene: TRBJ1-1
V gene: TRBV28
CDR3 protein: CASEGNSRYTEAFF

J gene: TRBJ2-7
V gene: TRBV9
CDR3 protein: CASSVATGINYEQYF

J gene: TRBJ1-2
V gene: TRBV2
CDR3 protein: CASSVPTGSNYGYTF

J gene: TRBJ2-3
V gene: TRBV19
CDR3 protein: CATETEGSTDTQYF

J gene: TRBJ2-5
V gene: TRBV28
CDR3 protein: CASSSSPREVRETQYF

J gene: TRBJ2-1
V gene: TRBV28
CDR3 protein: CASRRGPYNEQFF

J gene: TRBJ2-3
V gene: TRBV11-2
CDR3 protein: CASSSIQRISEADTQYF

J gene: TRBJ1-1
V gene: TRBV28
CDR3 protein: CASSWGGQAEGEAFF

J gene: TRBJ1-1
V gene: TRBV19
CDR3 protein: CASSIPAAVNTEAFF

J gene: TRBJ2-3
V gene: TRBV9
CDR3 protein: CASSKGGGPPDTQYF